This TCR beta chain derives from a study of cytomegalovirus exposure and HLA in healthy donors. Study-level information: From HLA-typed donors, an early data release held about 85 million unique TCRs. General study points: Productive rates of about 87% or about 30% were seen for most TCR beta V segments in an earlier analysis. When analyzed later, a missense DCLRE1C variant was found to be linked to TCR beta V- and J-gene trimming.

A multiplex PCR was run with 60 Vbeta primers and 13 Jbeta primers. Data came from immunoSEQ multiplex PCR; TCRdb stores just in-frame clones and leaves some out. The sample shows 150,000 to 200,000 clones, under 70% of them seen only once. The CDR3 runs to 14 residues. Germline-derived CDR1 and CDR2 are SNHLY and FYNNEI. Trimming took off 4 bases at V and 10 bases at J, with 19 bases between the two ends. With respect to this clone: What it binds is not known.

The receptor's source is a man aged 30 to 39 in good health and CMV-seropositive. This chain joins TRBV2 and TRBJ2-5; possibly TRBD1 for D (6 bases). Sequencing was performed on PBMCs. The CDR3 loop is CASSAQGRGWNQYF. The CDR3 DNA reads TGTGCCAGCAGTGCCCAGGGGAGAGGGTGGAACCAGTACTTC.